These T cell receptor beta chains were read from a single sample in a study of identical twins. Each CDR3 protein is one row after TCRdb ran MiXCR on the 5' RACE reads. The data contain about 660,000 distinct CDR3 sequences, 8% to 9% of them singletons. The same data also went into a second study, on yellow fever vaccine responses in identical twins.

The sample taken for sequencing was PBMCs. The receptors derive from a woman between 18 and 29 years old in good health. Each CDR3 is given with its conserved first and last residue. Each record gives: CDR3 DNA, CDR3 protein, J gene, D gene, clone size, V gene. A D gene is named only where the DNA matches it firmly. Size is stated for part of the rows, as once, few or many counts, or as a class when the clone is expanded.

TGTGCCAGTACGAAGCGCGAGACTACGCAGTATTTT CASTKRETTQYF TRBJ2-3 - - TRBV30
TGTGCCAGCGAGATAAGCGCAGATACGCAGTATTTT CASEISADTQYF TRBJ2-3 - few TRBV2
TGTGCCAGCAGTTTTACTGAAGCTTTCTTT CASSFTEAFF TRBJ1-1 - many TRBV12-3/TRBV12-4
TGCAGTGAACCCGGAAGGCCCAAAAATCCCAGCTCCTATAATTCACCCCTCCACTTT CSEPGRPKNPSSYNSPLHF TRBJ1-6 - few TRBV20-1
TGCAGTGCCTGGGGGGACGGTACCACTGAAGCTTTCTTT CSAWGDGTTEAFF TRBJ1-1 - - TRBV20-1
TGCAGTGCTACAGGGGTAGCCACCGGGGAGCTGTTTTTT CSATGVATGELFF TRBJ2-2 - few TRBV20-1
TGCGCCAGCAGCTTGGCCGGACTGTCACCCCTCCACTTT CASSLAGLSPLHF TRBJ1-6 - few TRBV5-1
TGTGCCAGCACAGAGGGTCCGCTCACAGATACGCAGTATTTT CASTEGPLTDTQYF TRBJ2-3 - - TRBV6-1
TGTGCCAGCAGCCCCCACGGGGGGAGCTCCTACGAGCAGTACTTC CASSPHGGSSYEQYF TRBJ2-7 TRBD2 - TRBV5-5
TGCAGCGTTGAAGGACTAGCGGGAGGGATGCAAGAGACCCAGTACTTC CSVEGLAGGMQETQYF TRBJ2-5 TRBD2 many TRBV29-1
TGTGCCAGCAGTTTAGGATTCGGGGATAGCAATCAGCCCCAGCATTTT CASSLGFGDSNQPQHF TRBJ1-5 - few TRBV12-3/TRBV12-4
TGCAGTGCTAGCTACAGACCCCTCGAGGGGGAGCTGTTTTTT CSASYRPLEGELFF TRBJ2-2 - few TRBV20-1
TGTGCCATCAGTGACACAGCCACCCAAGAGACCCAGTACTTC CAISDTATQETQYF TRBJ2-5 - few TRBV10-3
TGTGCCAGCAGCTTAGAGGTTGGGGGTGAAGCTTTCTTT CASSLEVGGEAFF TRBJ1-1 - many TRBV7-9
TGCGCCAGCAGCTCTCAGGGACAGGGGAGCTCCTACGAGCAGTACTTC CASSSQGQGSSYEQYF TRBJ2-7 TRBD1 - TRBV4-1
TGTGCCAGCAGCTGGAGACTAGCGAGGGCAGATACGCAGTATTTT CASSWRLARADTQYF TRBJ2-3 TRBD2 - TRBV7-2
TGTGCCAGCAGCTCCGGGGCCAGAATCTCCGGGGAGCTGTTTTTT CASSSGARISGELFF TRBJ2-2 - - TRBV11-2
TGCAGTGCTTATCAGAACGAGAGGGAGCTGTTTTTT CSAYQNERELFF TRBJ2-2 - many TRBV20-1
TGCGCCAGCAGCTCCGTCCCGGGACCTGAGCCGCGGGATGGCTACACCTTC CASSSVPGPEPRDGYTF TRBJ1-2 - - TRBV5-1
TGTGCCAGCAGCCCAGGGACGGCTAGCACAGATACGCAGTATTTT CASSPGTASTDTQYF TRBJ2-3 - many TRBV9
TGTGCCAGCAGCTTAGACGCCCCTACGGGAGGGCCGCAGTTCTTC CASSLDAPTGGPQFF TRBJ2-1 TRBD2 few TRBV7-9
TGCGCCAGCAGCACCCGCCCGGGTGTAGCGGGGCGGAGTGATGAGCAGTTCTTC CASSTRPGVAGRSDEQFF TRBJ2-1 TRBD2 few TRBV5-1
TGCGCCAGCAGCCACTTAGGCGGCGATGAGCAGTTCTTC CASSHLGGDEQFF TRBJ2-1 - few TRBV4-3
TGTGCCAGCAGCGGAGGACGCGGGGCCTCCTACGAGCAGTACTTC CASSGGRGASYEQYF TRBJ2-7 - few TRBV2
TGTGCCAGCAGTTTCGTAGCGGGACTAGCGGGGGGCCCCGAAGAGACCCAGTACTTC CASSFVAGLAGGPEETQYF TRBJ2-5 TRBD2 few TRBV28
TGCGCCAGCAGCCAAGATTGGGGGGCTAGCGGCACAGATACGCAGTATTTT CASSQDWGASGTDTQYF TRBJ2-3 - few TRBV4-3
TGTGCCAGCAGTTTCTCAGGGAGGCAAGAGACCCAGTACTTC CASSFSGRQETQYF TRBJ2-5 - many TRBV12-3/TRBV12-4
TGCAGCGTTGGGGACAGGGCCCTTAACGACTATGGCTACACCTTC CSVGDRALNDYGYTF TRBJ1-2 TRBD1 few TRBV29-1
TGTGCCAGCAGCCAAGAAAGGGACTGGTTCAATGAGCAGTTCTTC CASSQERDWFNEQFF TRBJ2-1 - - TRBV4-2
TGTGCCAGCAGCTTGATACAGGGTTTCCAAGAGACCCAGTACTTC CASSLIQGFQETQYF TRBJ2-5 - few TRBV5-4
TGTGCCAGCAGTTTATATAGCCGGCGAGGGTCCCACGAGCAGTACTTC CASSLYSRRGSHEQYF TRBJ2-7 - few TRBV28
TGTGCCAGCAGCCTTGGGACAGGGGGCAGCTATGGCTACACCTTC CASSLGTGGSYGYTF TRBJ1-2 TRBD1 few TRBV28
TGCAGCGTTGATTTGCGACTAGCGGACTCCTACGAGCAGTACTTC CSVDLRLADSYEQYF TRBJ2-7 TRBD2 many TRBV29-1
TGTGCCAGCAACACAGGGGGCGCCCACAATGAGCAGTTCTTC CASNTGGAHNEQFF TRBJ2-1 TRBD1 - TRBV7-2
TGCGCCAGCAGCCGTTTCCCCCGGGCAGGGTATGAAGCTTTCTTT CASSRFPRAGYEAFF TRBJ1-1 - few TRBV4-3
TGCGCCAGCAGCCAAGGACACCCTAGAGCCTACGAGCAGTACTTC CASSQGHPRAYEQYF TRBJ2-7 - - TRBV23-1
TGCAGCGTTGAACTCCCAGGGGGCGCGAACACCGGGGAGCTGTTTTTT CSVELPGGANTGELFF TRBJ2-2 TRBD1 few TRBV29-1